This T cell receptor beta chain was documented in a study of T cell responses to AZD1222 COVID-19 vaccine. Study-wide points: It should be noted that donors were predominantly white British and more often female, and clonal diversity was possibly underestimated. Close to half of spike-specific TCRs reportedly recognize unmutated variant regions. Among AZD1222 vaccinees, only six were seropositive at baseline.

Note on this clone: The antigen is not known.

Produced via immunoSEQ multiplex PCR; TCRdb's table is partial and in-frame only. The data hold under 110,000 clones, with 90% observed a single time. The clonotype originates from an adult who received the AZD1222 COVID-19 vaccine. The source material was peripheral blood, sampled 28 days after the second AZD1222 dose.

The CDR3 nucleotides are TGTGCCAGCAGCTTGGATGGCAGGGACGACGAGCAGTACTTC. This encodes CASSLDGRDDEQYF. The genes are TRBV7-3 and TRBJ2-7; D tentatively reads TRBD1 or TRBD2 (5 bases each). V gave up 3 bases and J gave up 5 bases, with 14 bases separating them. This CDR3 is built from 14 residues. Germline CDR1 SGHTA, CDR2 FQGTGA.